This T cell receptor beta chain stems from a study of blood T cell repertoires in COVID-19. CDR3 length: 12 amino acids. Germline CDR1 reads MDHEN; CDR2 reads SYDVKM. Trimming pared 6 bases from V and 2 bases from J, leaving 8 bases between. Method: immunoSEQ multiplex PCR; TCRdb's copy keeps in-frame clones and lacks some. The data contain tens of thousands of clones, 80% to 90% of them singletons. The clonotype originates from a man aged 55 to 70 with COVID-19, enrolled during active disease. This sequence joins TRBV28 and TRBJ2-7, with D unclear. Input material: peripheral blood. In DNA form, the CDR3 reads TGTGCCAGCAGCCAAACGGCCTACGAGCAGTACTTC. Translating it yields CASSQTAYEQYF.